This is a list of T cell receptor beta chains from one sample in a study of cytomegalovirus exposure and HLA in healthy donors. The table came from immunoSEQ multiplex PCR; TCRdb's copy has only in-frame clones and leaves some out. The sample holds 120,000 to 150,000 clones, roughly four fifths seen once. The sequenced sample consisted of PBMCs. The receptors derive from a man aged 18 to 30 in good health and CMV-seropositive. Each CDR3 is given with its conserved first and last residue. D genes are given only for firm matches. The listing skips clone size in some rows; elsewhere it reads once, few, many or a size class.

- | TRBJ1-5 | TRBV27 | - | 14 | TGTGCCAGCAGTTTAATCCAGGGCAGCCAGCCCCAGCATTTT | CASSLIQGSQPQHF
- | TRBJ2-1 | TRBV11-2 | TRBD1 | 15 | TGTGCCAGCAGCTCTCGGACAGGGACAGTAAATGAGCAGTTCTTC | CASSSRTGTVNEQFF
once | TRBJ2-1 | TRBV4-1 | TRBD2 | 15 | TGCGCCAGCAGCCAAGGACTAGCGGGAGTCTATGAGCAGTTCTTC | CASSQGLAGVYEQFF
- | TRBJ1-1 | TRBV6-1 | - | 14 | TGTGCCAGCGCTGTACAGGGCTTGAACACTGAAGCTTTCTTT | CASAVQGLNTEAFF
- | TRBJ1-1 | TRBV5-1 | TRBD1 | 15 | TGCGCCAGCAGCTTGACAGGGGGCCTGAACACTGAAGCTTTCTTT | CASSLTGGLNTEAFF
- | TRBJ2-7 | TRBV28 | TRBD1 | 17 | TGTGCCAGCAGGCTAACCCGGGACAGGGCCAATTTCTACGAGCAGTACTTC | CASRLTRDRANFYEQYF
- | TRBJ2-2 | TRBV7-8 | - | 15 | TGTGCCAGCAGCTTAGGCAGGGGGGTCACCGGGGAGCTGTTTTTT | CASSLGRGVTGELFF
once | TRBJ2-7 | TRBV5-1 | - | 14 | TGCGCCAGCAGCCGAGAGGGAAGGAGCTACGAGCAGTACTTC | CASSREGRSYEQYF
few | TRBJ1-1 | TRBV28 | TRBD1 | 15 | TGTGCCAGCAGCCTGCAGGGGGCAGGGAACACTGAAGCTTTCTTT | CASSLQGAGNTEAFF
- | TRBJ2-7 | TRBV5-6 | - | 13 | TGTGCCAGCATAAGTACCCGGGGAGACGAGCAGTACTTC | CASISTRGDEQYF
- | TRBJ1-2 | TRBV7-6 | - | 15 | TGTGCCAGCAGCCATTCGCTTTTTCGGGGTTATGGCTACACCTTC | CASSHSLFRGYGYTF
few | TRBJ1-2 | TRBV7-3 | - | 15 | TGTGCCAGCAGCTTAAGGGGGGGGGACGTATATGGCTACACCTTC | CASSLRGGDVYGYTF
few | TRBJ1-1 | TRBV2 | - | 13 | TGTGCCGCGGATGACAGAAGAGGAACTGAAGCTTTCTTT | CAADDRRGTEAFF
- | TRBJ2-7 | TRBV18 | - | 14 | TGTGCCAGCTCACCACCTACTGGGAGCTACGAGCAGTACTTC | CASSPPTGSYEQYF
once | TRBJ2-1 | TRBV27 | - | 16 | TGTGCCAGCACCTCGCTAGCGTCTTTCTCCTACAATGAGCAGTTCTTC | CASTSLASFSYNEQFF
- | TRBJ1-1 | TRBV11-2 | - | 14 | TGTGCCAGCAGCTCCGGACACCGTAACACTGAAGCTTTCTTT | CASSSGHRNTEAFF
few | TRBJ1-4 | TRBV10-2 | - | 15 | TGCGCCAGCAGTGAGTACCGGGCAACTAATGAAAAACTGTTTTTT | CASSEYRATNEKLFF
- | TRBJ1-1 | TRBV27 | - | 15 | TGTGCCAGCAGTTTAATAGGGGGATGGAACACTGAAGCTTTCTTT | CASSLIGGWNTEAFF
few | TRBJ2-5 | TRBV25-1 | - | 17 | TGTGCCAGCAGTGACTCTCCCGGGACACCTTCTCAAGAGACCCAGTACTTC | CASSDSPGTPSQETQYF
- | TRBJ2-7 | TRBV19 | - | 14 | TGTGCCAGTAGTCCGGGGGGCAGGGCTTACGAGCAGTACTTC | CASSPGGRAYEQYF
- | TRBJ2-1 | TRBV27 | TRBD2 | 16 | TGTGCCAGCAGTTTATCCCTAGCGGAGGCCTACAATGAGCAGTTCTTC | CASSLSLAEAYNEQFF
once | TRBJ2-7 | TRBV28 | - | 15 | TGTGCCAGCAGTTTAAGGGGGACACTCGCCTACGAGCAGTACTTC | CASSLRGTLAYEQYF
- | TRBJ1-5 | TRBV5-6 | - | 14 | TGTGCCAGCAGCTTGGGTTATAGCAATCAGCCCCAGCATTTT | CASSLGYSNQPQHF
- | TRBJ1-4 | TRBV7-2 | TRBD1 | 14 | TGTGCCAGCAGCCCGGGACAGCGTAATGAAAAACTGTTTTTT | CASSPGQRNEKLFF
- | TRBJ1-2 | TRBV10-1 | TRBD1 | 14 | TGCGCCAGCAGTCGACAGGGGACGACGGGCGGCTACACCTTC | CASSRQGTTGGYTF
- | TRBJ2-7 | TRBV5-1 | - | 18 | TGCGCCAGCAGCTTGGCTAGTAGCGGACCTAAGATCTACTACGAGCAGTACTTC | CASSLASSGPKIYYEQYF
- | TRBJ2-7 | TRBV28 | - | 14 | TGTGCCAGCAGTTTATACCCCCTAGGGAGCGAGCAGTACTTC | CASSLYPLGSEQYF
- | TRBJ1-1 | TRBV6-5 | - | 13 | TGTGCCAGCACGGGGGGGGTGAACACTGAAGCTTTCTTT | CASTGGVNTEAFF
once | TRBJ2-3 | TRBV4-1 | TRBD2 | 18 | TGCGCCAGCAGCCCTCGGACTAGCGGGAGTGCTGGCACAGATACGCAGTATTTT | CASSPRTSGSAGTDTQYF
few | TRBJ1-3 | TRBV6-6 | - | 14 | TGTGCCAGCAGTCGTTCTTACTCTGGAAACACCATATATTTT | CASSRSYSGNTIYF
- | TRBJ2-2 | TRBV5-1 | TRBD2 | 16 | TGCGCCAGCAGCTCGGGGACTAGCGGGATTAACGGGGAGCTGTTTTTT | CASSSGTSGINGELFF
- | TRBJ2-1 | TRBV4-1 | - | 14 | TGCGCCAGCAGCTTCAGCAGGGGTAGCGATGAGCAGTTCTTC | CASSFSRGSDEQFF
- | TRBJ2-5 | TRBV9 | - | 15 | TGTGCCAGCAGCGCAGAGCGGGTGCCCGCCGGGACCCAGTACTTC | CASSAERVPAGTQYF
- | TRBJ2-2 | TRBV5-1 | - | 14 | TGCGCCAGCAGGTACAACATGGCCACCGGGGAGCTGTTTTTT | CASRYNMATGELFF